This is a list of T cell receptor beta chains from one sample in a study of cytomegalovirus exposure and HLA in healthy donors. Clones were sequenced by immunoSEQ multiplex PCR, and TCRdb holds only the in-frame ones, with some missing. The data contain about 190,000 clones, roughly 80% of them singletons. What was sequenced was PBMCs. The source of these receptors is a woman aged 30 to 39 in good health and CMV-seropositive. The CDR3 runs from the conserved cysteine through the conserved F or W. A D gene is named only where the DNA matches it firmly. Clone sizes are given selectively: once, few, many, or a class where the clone is expanded.

CDR3aa	CDR3nt	abundance	v_gene	j_gene	d_gene
CASSGTDNQPQHF	TGTGCCAGTTCCGGGACAGATAATCAGCCCCAGCATTTT	-	TRBV19	TRBJ1-5	TRBD1
CASSLQWDSPEKLFF	TGTGCCAGCAGCTTGCAGTGGGACAGTCCGGAAAAACTGTTTTTT	-	TRBV6-1	TRBJ1-4	TRBD1
CASSFSIGTEVYEQYF	TGTGCCAGCAGTTTTTCAATCGGGACAGAAGTCTACGAGCAGTACTTC	few	TRBV27	TRBJ2-7	TRBD1
CASSYQGDYGYTF	TGTGCCAGCAGCTACCAGGGGGACTATGGCTACACCTTC	-	TRBV6-6	TRBJ1-2	TRBD1
CASSVAWDRGNYGYTF	TGTGCCAGCAGCGTAGCTTGGGACAGGGGGAACTATGGCTACACCTTC	-	TRBV9	TRBJ1-2	TRBD1
CASSWGTGNTEAFF	TGTGCCAGCAGCTGGGGGACAGGGAACACTGAAGCTTTCTTT	-	TRBV5-5	TRBJ1-1	TRBD1
CASSLGRLAGGLNEQFF	TGCGCCAGCAGCTTGGGCAGATTAGCGGGAGGCCTCAATGAGCAGTTCTTC	-	TRBV5-1	TRBJ2-1	TRBD2
CASSFDRPPDTQYF	TGTGCCAGCAGCTTTGACAGGCCCCCAGATACGCAGTATTTT	-	TRBV28	TRBJ2-3	-
CATSREWGAFDEQYF	TGTGCCACCAGCAGAGAGTGGGGAGCTTTCGACGAGCAGTACTTC	-	TRBV15	TRBJ2-7	-
CASSQGGRAYEQYF	TGTGCCAGCAGTCAAGGGGGCCGGGCCTACGAGCAGTACTTC	-	TRBV2	TRBJ2-7	TRBD1
CASLPANTGELFF	TGTGCCAGCCTTCCGGCGAACACCGGGGAGCTGTTTTTT	-	TRBV2	TRBJ2-2	-
CASSLVSTGEAFF	TGTGCCAGCAGTTTGGTTTCGACAGGTGAAGCTTTCTTT	-	TRBV28	TRBJ1-1	-
CSVEEGLSGSYEQYF	TGCAGCGTTGAAGAAGGTCTATCAGGGTCCTACGAGCAGTACTTC	-	TRBV29-1	TRBJ2-7	-
CASSPMSILTEAFF	TGTGCCAGCAGCCCTATGTCGATTTTAACTGAAGCTTTCTTT	-	TRBV6-5	TRBJ1-1	-
CASSSPDRGPNTIYF	TGTGCCAGCAGTTCCCCGGACAGGGGCCCAAACACCATATATTTT	-	TRBV6-6	TRBJ1-3	TRBD1
CASSQRSNGAGGLSEQYF	TGTGCCAGCAGCCAAAGATCCAACGGGGCGGGAGGGCTAAGTGAGCAGTACTTC	-	TRBV4-2	TRBJ2-7	TRBD2
CASSHEGTGDEAGASVQYF	TGTGCCAGCAGCCACGAAGGGACAGGGGATGAAGCGGGAGCGAGTGTGCAGTACTTC	few	TRBV5-6	TRBJ2-7	TRBD1
CASSLGLTSTDTQYF	TGTGCCAGTTCCCTAGGCCTCACTAGCACAGATACGCAGTATTTT	-	TRBV6-4	TRBJ2-3	-
CASSTGTGFAQPQHF	TGTGCCAGCAGTACCGGGACAGGATTTGCTCAGCCCCAGCATTTT	-	TRBV27	TRBJ1-5	TRBD1
CASSPGLSTEQFF	TGCGCCAGCAGCCCGGGACTGTCGACTGAGCAGTTCTTC	-	TRBV4-3	TRBJ2-1	-
CASSDRVFYEQYF	TGTGCCAGCAGTGACCGGGTCTTCTACGAGCAGTACTTC	-	TRBV5-4	TRBJ2-7	-
CASFPWADYEQYF	TGTGCCAGCTTCCCGTGGGCCGACTACGAGCAGTACTTC	-	TRBV18	TRBJ2-7	-
CASYPRLAGGRPAGEQYF	TGTGCCAGCTACCCCCGGCTAGCGGGAGGCCGGCCGGCGGGGGAGCAGTACTTC	-	TRBV28	TRBJ2-7	TRBD2
CASSEVTGGYTF	TGTGCCAGCAGTGAAGTCACAGGTGGCTACACCTTC	-	TRBV6-1	TRBJ1-2	-
CASSFSGSGNTIYF	TGTGCCAGCAGCTTTAGTGGCTCTGGAAACACCATATATTTT	-	TRBV11-2	TRBJ1-3	-
CASSRTAGRQYDTNEKLFF	TGCGCCAGCAGTCGCACCGCCGGGCGACAGTACGACACTAATGAAAAACTGTTTTTT	-	TRBV23-1	TRBJ1-4	-
CASRNPTANEPNEQFF	TGTGCCAGCAGGAACCCGACTGCTAATGAACCCAATGAGCAGTTCTTC	-	TRBV5-6	TRBJ2-1	-
CASSFPSGQGAYEQYF	TGCGCCAGCAGCTTTCCGTCGGGACAGGGGGCTTACGAGCAGTACTTC	few	TRBV5-1	TRBJ2-7	TRBD1
CASSWRTGPNEKLFF	TGTGCCAGCAGCTGGCGGACAGGTCCTAATGAAAAACTGTTTTTT	-	TRBV5-4	TRBJ1-4	TRBD1
CASSLGLAPQETQYF	TGTGCCAGCAGCTTGGGACTAGCTCCTCAAGAGACCCAGTACTTC	-	TRBV5-4	TRBJ2-5	TRBD2
CASSLGGTNYGYTF	TGTGCCAGCAGCTTAGGCGGGACTAACTATGGCTACACCTTC	-	TRBV5-6	TRBJ1-2	-
CASSLDRGPSSYNSPLHF	TGCGCCAGCAGCTTAGACAGGGGGCCTAGCTCCTATAATTCACCCCTCCACTTT	-	TRBV5-1	TRBJ1-6	TRBD1